The 6 T cell receptor beta chains below all came from one sample that was sequenced in a study of human T cells and chemical hapten exposure. TCRdb re-called the RACE reads with MiXCR, one entry per CDR3 protein. The sample comprises around 330,000 distinct CDR3 sequences, around 5.5% of which are singletons, and roughly 8.2% rests with the top ten. Described time point: pre-sensitization, week 0. Treatment here: therapeutic diphenylcyclopropenone sensitization with weekly scalp DPC. The sequencing used whole blood, collected in connection with sensitization to the hapten diphenylcyclopropenone (DPC). The source is a woman aged 18-29 years with alopecia areata. Some clones in this sample may be carry-over from other donors' samples.

This clonotype was detected a few times. The chain employs TRBV6-5 and TRBJ2-7; D might be TRBD1 or TRBD2, each matching 5 bases. This CDR3 has 15 residues. The ends were cut back, 4 bases at V and 3 bases at J, with 16 bases in the middle. Germline V gene sequence: CDR1 MNHEY, CDR2 SVGAGI. Written as DNA, the CDR3 is TGTGCCAGCAGTTCCGGGGCTGCCCAATTCTACGAGCAGTACTTC. Translating it yields CASSSGAAQFYEQYF.

This clonotype came up many times. CDR3 nucleotides: TGTGCCAGCAGCCTAACGACAGGGGGCACGGGGGAGACCCAGTACTTC. It translates to CASSLTTGGTGETQYF. This chain links TRBV7-8 with TRBJ2-5; TRBD1 matches at 10 bases. Germline V gives CDR1 SGHVS, CDR2 FQNEAQ. CDR3 length equals 16 residues. The ends lost 5 bases at V and 5 bases at J; junction bases unmatched: 11.

The CDR3 sequence: CASSKTAWGNTIYF. The CDR3 nucleotides read TGTGCCAGCTCAAAAACAGCTTGGGGAAACACCATATATTTT. The chain uses TRBV18 and TRBJ1-3; D is unresolved. CDR1 and CDR2 (germline): KGHSH, LQKENI. Trimming left V 5 bases short and J 4 bases short, with 12 bases between. The CDR3 contains 14 residues. Full variable domain (missing parts from reference TRBV18 and TRBJ1-3): NAGVMQNPRHLVRRRGQEARLRCSPMKGHSHVYWYRQLPEEGLKFMVYLQKENIIDESGMPKERFSAEFPKEGPSILRIQQVVRGDSAAYFCASSKTAWGNTIYFGEGSWLTVV.

The rearrangement uses TRBV19 and TRBJ1-5; perhaps TRBD1 as D (6 bases). The germline V gene has CDR1 LNHDA and CDR2 SQIVND (reference sequence). Deletions cut 10 bases from V and 7 bases from J, with 20 bases between. This CDR3 has 14 residues. This chain's CDR3 is CATKLGGRRQPQHF. For the CDR3, the DNA is TGTGCCACCAAACTGGGGGGGCGCCGGCAGCCCCAGCATTTT. The variable domain in full, completed from reference TRBV19 and TRBJ1-5, reads DGGITQSPKYLFRKEGQNVTLSCEQNLNHDAMYWYRQDPGQGLRLIYYSQIVNDFQKGDIAEGYSVSREKKESFPLTVTSAQKNPTAFYLCATKLGGRRQPQHFGDGTRLSIL.

This chain links TRBV5-1 with TRBJ2-2; no clear D. CDR1 and CDR2 (germline): SGHRS, YFSETQ. CDR3 size: 14 residues. Trimming took 4 bases from V and 3 from J, leaving 10 bases between them. CDR3 in amino acids: CASSPLTDTGELFF. CDR3 in DNA: TGCGCCAGCAGCCCTTTGACCGACACCGGGGAGCTGTTTTTT.

The sample holds many counts of this clonotype. The chain uses TRBV6-6 and TRBJ1-6, with D possibly matching TRBD1 (5 bases). Trimming shortened V by 7 bases and J by 13 bases, and 14 bases separated the two germline ends. In germline, CDR1 is MNHNY, CDR2 SVGAGI (reference sequence). The CDR3 is made up of 12 amino acids. CDR3 nucleotides: TGTGCCAGCACCAGGGACCCGGGGCCCCTCCACTTT. This codes for CASTRDPGPLHF.